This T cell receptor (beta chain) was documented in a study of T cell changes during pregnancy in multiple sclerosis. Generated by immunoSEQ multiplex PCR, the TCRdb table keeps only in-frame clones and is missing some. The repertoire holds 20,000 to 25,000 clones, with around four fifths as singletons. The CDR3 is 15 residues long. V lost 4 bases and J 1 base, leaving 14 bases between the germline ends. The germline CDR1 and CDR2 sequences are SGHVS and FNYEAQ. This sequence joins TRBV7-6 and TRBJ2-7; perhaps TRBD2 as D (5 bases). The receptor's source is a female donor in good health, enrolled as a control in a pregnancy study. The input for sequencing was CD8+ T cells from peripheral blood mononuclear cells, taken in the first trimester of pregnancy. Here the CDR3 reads CASSSNQEDSYEQYF. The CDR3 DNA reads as TGTGCCAGCAGCTCTAACCAGGAGGATTCCTACGAGCAGTACTTC.